Each of the 29 T cell receptor beta chains below was sequenced from the same sample in a study of T cell responses to AZD1222 COVID-19 vaccine listed by TCRdb under 2021. The time point label, read with the paper, signifies: baseline before first vaccination. Receptors were amplified or captured by the immunoSEQ multiplex PCR assay. Imported from immuneACCESS, the table was reduced by TCRdb to in-frame sequences with V and J called. These copies leave out some clones; in studies compared against another copy, an unresolved V gene accounts for under half, and the cause of the remainder is not known. The sample table lists 95,000 to 150,000 clones, approximately 87% of them with a count of one. Clones ranked in the top ten supply more than 9% of the sample. The sample consisted of peripheral blood, taken on day 0 of AZD1222 vaccination. The receptors originated from an adult in good health.

The J gene is TRBJ1-5, the V gene TRBV19, with 12 bases lining up with TRBD1. The CDR3 covers 19 residues. Trimming took 4 bases from V and 2 from J; bases not matched to a gene: 12. CDR1 LNHDA and CDR2 SQIVND come from the germline V gene (reference sequence). CDR3 DNA sequence: TGTGCCAGTAGTACCCGGGACAGGGGGCGCGGGTTTGGCAATCAGCCCCAGCATTTT. This codes for CASSTRDRGRGFGNQPQHF. The full variable domain, in which reference TRBV19 and TRBJ1-5 provide the parts outside the CDR3, is DGGITQSPKYLFRKEGQNVTLSCEQNLNHDAMYWYRQDPGQGLRLIYYSQIVNDFQKGDIAEGYSVSREKKESFPLTVTSAQKNPTAFYLCASSTRDRGRGFGNQPQHFGDGTRLSIL.

V usage is TRBV5-1 and J usage is TRBJ2-3; the D gene is possibly TRBD2 (6 bases). Looked up from germline, CDR1 is SGHRS and CDR2 is YFSETQ. The CDR3 sequence is 14 residues long. Trimming took off 2 bases at V and 6 bases at J, with 13 bases between the two ends. The CDR3 here is CASSFRTISDTQYF. Here the CDR3 DNA reads TGCGCCAGCAGCTTCAGGACTATTTCTGATACGCAGTATTTT.

This rearrangement joins TRBV7-2 to TRBJ1-1, with D possibly matching TRBD1 (6 bases). V lost 4 bases and J 10 bases, leaving 16 bases between the germline ends. CDR1 and CDR2 (germline): SGHTA, FQGNSA. There are 13 residues in the CDR3. CDR3 in DNA: TGTGCCAGCAGCTACCGGCGGGGGCGGGGAGCTTTCTTT. It is translated as CASSYRRGRGAFF.

The rearrangement uses TRBV24-1 and TRBJ2-1, with 14 positions matching TRBD2. This CDR3 has 19 residues. Germline values: CDR1 KGHDR, CDR2 SFDVKD. The trim removed 4 bases at V and 8 bases at J, leaving 15 bases unmatched. The CDR3 nucleotides are TGTGCCACCAGTGACCAACGCGGGACTAGCGGGAGCCCCGGGGATGAGCAGTTCTTC. Protein product: CATSDQRGTSGSPGDEQFF.

V and J are TRBV6-5 and TRBJ2-3; 7 nucleotides line up with TRBD1. This CDR3 spans 15 amino acids. Looked up from germline, CDR1 is MNHEY and CDR2 is SVGAGI. The V and J ends lost 3 bases and 3 bases, in that order; junction bases with no gene match: 6. The CDR3 loop is CASSYVGTATDTQYF. CDR3 DNA: TGTGCCAGCAGTTATGTAGGGACAGCAACAGATACGCAGTATTTT.

The V and J genes are TRBV7-9 and TRBJ2-3, with TRBD1 matching over 7 bases. Germline lookup yields CDR1 SEHNR and CDR2 FQNEAQ (reference sequence). The ends lost 5 bases at V and 5 bases at J; junction bases unmatched: 10. This CDR3 has 15 amino acids. CDR3 region: CASSGGQAPGDTQYF. CDR3 sequence (DNA): TGTGCCAGCAGCGGCGGACAGGCCCCTGGAGATACGCAGTATTTT.

This chain uses TRBV20-1 with TRBJ1-3; D is unclear. The germline V gene has CDR1 DFQATT and CDR2 SNEGSKA (reference sequence). Trimming removed 5 bases from V and 8 bases from J, with 10 bases in between. The CDR3 runs to 11 residues. The CDR3 DNA reads TGCAGTGCTCCTTACCGGGACACCATATATTTT. It is translated as CSAPYRDTIYF.

This clone was observed once. The chain has TRBV27 and TRBJ2-7, with TRBD2 matching 7 bases. There are 14 residues in the CDR3. V lost 8 bases, J lost 0 bases, and 7 bases stayed unmatched. Germline CDR1 MNHEY, CDR2 SMNVEV (reference sequence). The CDR3 here is CASSTGGSSYEQYF. CDR3 bases: TGTGCCAGCTCCACCGGGGGGAGCTCCTACGAGCAGTACTTC.

The chain combines TRBV5-4 with TRBJ2-5; tentatively, D is TRBD1 or TRBD2 (5 bases each). V was pared by 0 bases and J by 5 bases, with 8 bases between. This CDR3 region has 13 residues. Per germline, CDR1 SGHNT and CDR2 YYREEE (reference sequence). The CDR3 nucleotides read TGTGCCAGCAGCTTGGCGGGGCGGGAGACCCAGTACTTC. It specifies CASSLAGRETQYF. Based on the CDR3 plus reference TRBV5-4 and TRBJ2-5, the full variable domain is ETGVTQSPTHLIKTRGQQVTLRCSSQSGHNTVSWYQQALGQGPQFIFQYYREEENGRGNFPPRFSGLQFPNYSSELNVNALELDDSALYLCASSLAGRETQYFGPGTRLLVL.

This chain uses TRBV7-9 with TRBJ1-1; D is undetermined. The V end was cut by 5 bases, the J end by 7 bases, with 11 bases between. The CDR3 covers 12 residues. Germline CDR1 SEHNR, CDR2 FQNEAQ (reference sequence). The CDR3 sequence: CASSPSTVEAFF. The CDR3 DNA is TGTGCCAGCAGCCCGTCCACCGTTGAAGCTTTCTTT.

The chain combines TRBV5-1 with TRBJ2-1; 11 bases align to TRBD2. In germline, CDR1 is SGHRS, CDR2 YFSETQ. The CDR3 contains 16 residues. The V segment lost 0 bases and the J segment 10 bases; nucleotides outside the gene matches: 9. CDR3 coding DNA: TGCGCCAGCAGCTTGGCGGTAGCGGGGGGGCCTGGGGAGCAGTTCTTC. It codes for CASSLAVAGGPGEQFF.

This rearrangement joins TRBV19 to TRBJ1-5; TRBD1 is a possible D gene (6 bases). The germline gives CDR1 LNHDA, CDR2 SQIVND (reference sequence). The CDR3 is 17 amino acids. V shed 4 bases and J shed 3 bases, with 19 bases lying between them. The CDR3 nucleotides are TGTGCCAGTAGTACTCCCCCCGGGACAACTTTCAATCAGCCCCAGCATTTT. Residues: CASSTPPGTTFNQPQHF.

The chain employs TRBV28 and TRBJ1-1; D is ambiguous. Germline values: CDR1 MDHEN, CDR2 SYDVKM. This CDR3 contains 14 residues. V was cut by 8 bases and J by 1 base, with 14 bases left in between. The chain's CDR3 is CASGRRTENTEAFF. DNA for the CDR3: TGTGCCAGCGGCAGGAGGACGGAGAACACTGAAGCTTTCTTT.

The rearrangement uses TRBV5-4 and TRBJ1-1; the D is unclear. V dropped 4 bases and J dropped 1 base, with 14 bases sitting between them. This CDR3 is built from 15 residues. Germline CDR1 is SGHNT and CDR2 is YYREEE (reference sequence). The CDR3 DNA reads as TGTGCCAGCAGCCCGTGGCGGGAGGGGAACACTGAAGCTTTCTTT. It is translated as CASSPWREGNTEAFF.

The chain combines TRBV19 with TRBJ2-7, with D maybe TRBD1 (7 bases). Germline CDR1 LNHDA, CDR2 SQIVND (reference sequence). V dropped 6 bases and J dropped 1 base, with 16 bases sitting between them. This CDR3 comprises 15 residues. The CDR3, as DNA: TGTGCCAGTAGCCCCGAGGCAGGGGGGTCCTACGAGCAGTACTTC. Protein sequence: CASSPEAGGSYEQYF.

This clone showed up just once. This chain uses TRBV5-1 with TRBJ2-1, with D perhaps matching TRBD1 or TRBD2 (5 bases each). V was shortened by 4 bases and J by 3 bases, with 11 bases between the two germline ends. This CDR3 comprises 14 residues. Germline V gene data show CDR1 as SGHRS and CDR2 as YFSETQ. This CDR3 is CASSDRDLYNEQFF. DNA of the CDR3: TGCGCCAGCAGCGACCGGGACCTCTACAATGAGCAGTTCTTC.

The chain is built from TRBV18 and TRBJ1-5; maybe TRBD1 (6 bases). This CDR3 contains 13 residues. CDR1 is KGHSH, CDR2 LQKENI, per germline. V lost 2 bases and J 4 bases, leaving 6 bases between the germline ends. This chain's CDR3 is CASSPGQNQPQHF. CDR3 DNA: TGTGCCAGCTCACCAGGACAGAATCAGCCCCAGCATTTT. Variable domain in full (rest from reference TRBV18 and TRBJ1-5): NAGVMQNPRHLVRRRGQEARLRCSPMKGHSHVYWYRQLPEEGLKFMVYLQKENIIDESGMPKERFSAEFPKEGPSILRIQQVVRGDSAAYFCASSPGQNQPQHFGDGTRLSIL.

The chain is built from TRBV5-4 and TRBJ1-2; 9 positions match TRBD1. With V trimmed by 5 bases and J by 8 bases, 10 bases remained unmatched. Germline CDR1 is SGHNT and CDR2 is YYREEE (reference sequence). This CDR3 region has 14 residues. The CDR3 region has the DNA TGTGCCAGCAGAGCTTATGGGACAGGGACGGGCTACACCTTC. Its translation: CASRAYGTGTGYTF.

V gene TRBV2 combines with J gene TRBJ1-1; D perhaps matches TRBD1 (5 bases). The CDR3 consists of 14 residues. V was trimmed by 2 bases and J by 1 base, leaving 8 bases between them. Germline loops: CDR1 SNHLY, CDR2 FYNNEI. The CDR3, as DNA: TGTGCCAGCAGTGAACTGGGGGGGAACACTGAAGCTTTCTTT. This gives the protein CASSELGGNTEAFF.

The CDR3 sequence is CASRPGDYSNQPQHF. The DNA of the CDR3 is TGTGCCAGCAGACCAGGGGACTATAGCAATCAGCCCCAGCATTTT. V usage is TRBV6-5 and J usage is TRBJ1-5, with D tentatively TRBD1 (6 bases). The CDR3 loop spans 15 amino acids. Germline V gene lookup returns CDR1 MNHEY and CDR2 SVGAGI. Trimming removed 6 bases from V and 0 bases from J, with 12 bases in between.

The chain has TRBV7-9 and TRBJ1-1, with D unclear. V was clipped by 0 bases and J by 0 bases, with 11 bases between them. The CDR3 is made up of 16 amino acids. Germline V gene lookup returns CDR1 SEHNR and CDR2 FQNEAQ (reference sequence). The CDR3: CASSLAPLGMNTEAFF. The CDR3 coding sequence is TGTGCCAGCAGCTTAGCGCCCCTTGGGATGAACACTGAAGCTTTCTTT.

V and J are TRBV27 and TRBJ1-1, with unresolved D. Deletions cut 5 bases from V and 5 bases from J, with 12 bases between. The CDR3 runs to 13 residues. Germline V lookup: CDR1 MNHEY, CDR2 SMNVEV (reference sequence). This CDR3 reads CASSPRGMTEAFF. CDR3 bases: TGTGCCAGCAGTCCCCGAGGGATGACTGAAGCTTTCTTT.

This chain links TRBV27 with TRBJ2-3, with TRBD2 matching over 12 bases. The CDR3 extends over 18 amino acids. With V trimmed by 4 bases and J by 1 base, 9 bases remained unmatched. The germline CDR1 and CDR2 sequences are MNHEY and SMNVEV (reference sequence). Written as DNA, the CDR3 is TGTGCCAGCAGTTACGCACTAGCGGGAGGCGGGGGCACAGATACGCAGTATTTT. Its translation is CASSYALAGGGGTDTQYF.

The rearrangement links TRBV5-4 to TRBJ1-2; D call uncertain. The CDR3 covers 12 residues. Trimming left V 4 bases short and J 5 bases short, with 9 bases between. Germline values: CDR1 SGHNT, CDR2 YYREEE (reference sequence). Written as DNA, the CDR3 is TGTGCCAGCAGCCTCGGGCAGTATGGCTACACCTTC. Translated, it gives CASSLGQYGYTF.

This chain uses TRBV6-5 with TRBJ2-5; D possibly matches TRBD1 or TRBD2 (5 bases each). The CDR3 is made up of 13 amino acids. The germline CDR1 and CDR2 sequences are MNHEY and SVGAGI. With 7 bases removed from V and 2 bases from J, the gap between germline ends came to 11 bases. In nucleotides, the CDR3 is TGTGCCAGCACCGGGGCCAGACAAGAGACCCAGTACTTC. The encoded protein is CASTGARQETQYF.

Note on this clone: One end of the junction fails to match germline, which may point to a read error. The chain joins TRBV7-7 to TRBJ2-5, with TRBD1 matching 8 bases. The germline CDR1 and CDR2 sequences are SSHAT and FNYEAQ (reference sequence). The length of the CDR3 is 16 residues. This CDR3 is CASSLVPQGAGETQYF. The CDR3 DNA reads TGTGCTAGCAGCTTAGTGCCTCAGGGGGCAGGGGAGACCCAGTACTTC. The full variable domain, with the rest looked up from reference TRBV7-7 and TRBJ2-5, is GAGVSQSPRYKVTKRGQDVTLRCDPISSHATLYWYQQALGQGPEFLTYFNYEAQPDKSGLPSDRFSAERPEGSISTLTIQRTEQRDSAMYRCASSLVPQGAGETQYFGPGTRLLVL.

The chain combines TRBV28 with TRBJ1-3; 8 nucleotides agree with TRBD1. The J segment lost 4 bases and the V segment lost 7 bases, leaving 9 bases of the junction unmatched. CDR1 and CDR2 (germline): MDHEN, SYDVKM. This CDR3 comprises 15 residues. The DNA for the CDR3 is TGTGCCAGCACCCCGGCAGGGGGCAGAGGAAACACCATATATTTT. It encodes CASTPAGGRGNTIYF.

CDR3 DNA sequence: TGTGCCAGCAGCTTAGTTAGACAGCTTTCTGGCACAGATACGCAGTATTTT. It translates to CASSLVRQLSGTDTQYF. The V and J genes are TRBV11-2 and TRBJ2-3; TRBD1 is a possible D gene (5 bases). CDR3 length: 17 amino acids. The V gene's germline CDR1 is SGHAT and CDR2 FQNNGV. V was shortened by 1 base and J by 1 base, with 15 bases between the two germline ends.

The V gene is TRBV6-5, the J gene TRBJ1-1; no reliable D call. Germline V gene sequence: CDR1 MNHEY, CDR2 SVGAGI. The CDR3 is 13 residues long. V lost 5 bases and J 1 base, leaving 8 bases between the germline ends. DNA of the CDR3: TGTGCCAGCAGTAGGGCGCAGAACACTGAAGCTTTCTTT. It translates to CASSRAQNTEAFF.